The present entry profiles one T cell receptor (beta chain) with its context. Trimming left V 4 bases short and J 0 bases short, with 12 bases between. Germline CDR1 SGHTA, CDR2 FQGTGA. The CDR3 extends over 15 amino acids. This sample is drawn from a study of T cell changes during pregnancy in multiple sclerosis. Profiling relied on immunoSEQ multiplex PCR, and the TCRdb table lists in-frame clones only, not all of them. The sample shows approximately 45,000 clones, around 80% of them seen only once. The rearrangement joins TRBV7-3 to TRBJ1-1, with no clear D. This TCR derives from a female donor with multiple sclerosis, enrolled in a pregnancy study. This sample comprised CD4+ T cells from peripheral blood mononuclear cells, obtained before pregnancy. DNA of the CDR3: TGTGCCAGCAGCTCTGCGCCTAGTATGAACACTGAAGCTTTCTTT. Its translation: CASSSAPSMNTEAFF.